The next 21 T cell receptor beta chains were all read from a single sample in a study of T-cell memory formation after mild COVID-19. TCRdb called the 5' RACE reads again in MiXCR, with one record for every CDR3 protein. The sample includes about half a million distinct CDR3 sequences, about 18% of them seen just once. Sequences were obtained from PBMCs or a T cell subset sorted from them (not recorded which). The source is an adult woman who had mild COVID-19 (a few samples of this study predate the infection). Cell type and time point are not known.

This clonotype has just a few counts. The rearrangement uses TRBV6-2 or TRBV6-3 and TRBJ2-5; the match to TRBD1 covers 9 bases. The germline V gene encodes CDR1 MNHEY and CDR2 SVGEGT. The CDR3 consists of 15 residues. The trim removed 0 bases at V and 4 bases at J, leaving 3 bases unmatched. The CDR3 region is CASSYSGTGRETQYF. The CDR3, as DNA: TGTGCCAGCAGTTACTCGGGGACAGGGCGAGAGACCCAGTACTTC.

This clonotype was seen more than once but under ten times. This chain joins TRBV30 and TRBJ1-1; possibly TRBD1 for D (6 bases). Per germline, CDR1 GTSNPN and CDR2 SVGIG (reference sequence). There are 17 residues in the CDR3. Between the trimmed V and J ends, which lost 0 bases and 1 base, there was a span of 18 bases. For the CDR3, the DNA is TGTGCCTGGAGTGTAGATCGAACAGGGCAAGGGAACACTGAAGCTTTCTTT. This codes for CAWSVDRTGQGNTEAFF.

This chain connects TRBV6-5 to TRBJ2-5, with 9 bases lining up with TRBD2. The CDR3 is 15 residues long. The germline V gene has CDR1 MNHEY and CDR2 SVGAGI. V lost 1 base and J lost 5; bases outside the gene matches: 5. CDR3 residues: CASSYLREGRETQYF. For the CDR3, the DNA is TGTGCCAGCAGTTACTTGCGGGAGGGCCGGGAGACCCAGTACTTC.

In its sample, this clonotype was seen a few times. The rearrangement joins TRBV2 to TRBJ1-1; D ambiguous. The CDR3 consists of 12 residues. The V end lost 4 bases, the J end lost 2 bases, and 5 bases lay between the germline ends. Germline V gene sequence: CDR1 SNHLY, CDR2 FYNNEI. The CDR3 coding sequence is TGTGCCAGCAGTGCTCACAACACTGAAGCTTTCTTT. It translates to CASSAHNTEAFF.

This chain uses TRBV2 with TRBJ2-2; 7 bases line up with TRBD1. Germline CDR1 and CDR2: SNHLY and FYNNEI. With V trimmed by 8 bases and J by 7 bases, 10 bases remained unmatched. This CDR3 has 14 residues. CDR3 residues: CASGPQGLSGELFF. The CDR3 DNA reads as TGTGCCAGCGGCCCACAGGGGTTGAGCGGGGAGCTGTTTTTT.

This chain's CDR3 is CASSQVQTSTDTQYF. The CDR3 coding sequence is TGTGCCAGCAGCCAAGTTCAGACTAGCACAGATACGCAGTATTTT. The rearrangement links TRBV4-2 to TRBJ2-3; D not resolved. The CDR3 extends over 15 amino acids. The ends were cut back, 1 base at V and 0 bases at J, with 8 bases in the middle. CDR1 and CDR2 (germline): LGHNA, YNFKEQ.

J is TRBJ2-3 and V is TRBV9; 8 bases are shared with TRBD2. J was trimmed by 2 bases and V by 0 bases; bases with no gene match: 5. Germline V gene sequence: CDR1 SGDLS, CDR2 YYNGEE. CDR3 size: 16 residues. CDR3 in amino acids: CASSVEVSGITDTQYF. The CDR3 DNA reads as TGTGCCAGCAGCGTAGAAGTTAGCGGGATCACAGATACGCAGTATTTT.

The V and J genes are TRBV7-6 and TRBJ1-1; D might be TRBD1 (6 bases). Looked up from germline, CDR1 is SGHVS and CDR2 is FNYEAQ. Between the trimmed V and J ends, which lost 1 base and 1 base, there was a span of 10 bases. The CDR3 extends over 15 amino acids. The CDR3 sequence is CASSLVEGQNTEAFF. CDR3 sequence (DNA): TGTGCCAGCAGCTTAGTGGAGGGACAGAACACTGAAGCTTTCTTT.

The chain has TRBV4-1 and TRBJ2-1, with 7 bases matching TRBD1. This CDR3 is 15 amino acids long. With V trimmed by 4 bases and J by 0 bases, 3 bases remained unmatched. CDR1 MGHRA and CDR2 YSYEKL come from the germline V gene. In DNA, the CDR3 is TGCGCCAGCAGCCCCCGGGACAGCTCCTACAATGAGCAGTTCTTC. It yields the protein CASSPRDSSYNEQFF.

This clonotype came up many times. V gene TRBV9 combines with J gene TRBJ2-2; the D is unclear. V lost 5 bases, J lost 3 bases, and 2 bases lay in between. The CDR3 has 11 residues. In germline, CDR1 is SGDLS, CDR2 YYNGEE. The CDR3 reads CASSHTGELFF. CDR3 coding DNA: TGTGCCAGCAGTCACACCGGGGAGCTGTTTTTT.

This clonotype has more than one count but fewer than ten. V gene TRBV20-1 combines with J gene TRBJ1-1; 8 bases align to TRBD1. Germline V CDR1 and CDR2: DFQATT, SNEGSKA (reference sequence). The CDR3 spans 13 residues. V trimming: 6 bases; J trimming: 2 bases; junction bases outside the gene matches: 5. The CDR3 nucleotides read TGCAGTGCCAGCCAGGGGGCAAACACTGAAGCTTTCTTT. Translation: CSASQGANTEAFF.

This clonotype was seen more than once but under ten times. The J gene is TRBJ2-5, the V gene TRBV24-1; the D gene is possibly TRBD2 (6 bases). The CDR3 runs to 17 residues. Trimming stripped 0 bases from V and 3 bases from J, with 16 bases between. Germline CDR1 KGHDR, CDR2 SFDVKD. The CDR3 nucleotides are TGTGCCACCAGTGATTTGTCCCCGGCGGGGCTCAAAGAGACCCAGTACTTC. Amino acids: CATSDLSPAGLKETQYF.

This clonotype was recorded a few times. V is TRBV6-5 and J is TRBJ2-6; no definite D call. The V end lost 6 bases, the J end lost 4 bases, and 7 bases lay between the germline ends. The CDR3 length is 13 residues. Germline CDR1 MNHEY, CDR2 SVGAGI. CDR3 in DNA: TGTGCCAGCAGACGTGAAGGGGCCAACGTCCTGACTTTC. Protein sequence: CASRREGANVLTF.

The V gene is TRBV29-1, the J gene TRBJ2-7, with unresolved D. Germline-derived CDR1 and CDR2 are SQVTM and ANQGSEA. The CDR3 has 13 residues. The germline V and J ends were trimmed by 1 base and 0 bases, with 7 bases remaining between them. CDR3 region: CSVEGQSSYEQYF. In nucleotides, the CDR3 is TGCAGCGTTGAAGGGCAGAGCTCCTACGAGCAGTACTTC.

This chain uses TRBV6-2 or TRBV6-3 with TRBJ2-7, with TRBD2 matching over 13 bases. CDR1 and CDR2 from the germline V gene are MNHEY and SVGEGT. V lost 6 bases, J lost 3 bases, and 5 bases stayed unmatched. The CDR3 covers 15 residues. The CDR3 spells CASRRTSGSLYEQYF. Written as DNA, the CDR3 is TGTGCCAGCAGAAGGACTAGCGGGAGTCTCTACGAGCAGTACTTC.

This rearrangement joins TRBV5-5 to TRBJ1-2; a possible D gene is TRBD1 (5 bases). Trimming removed 7 bases at V and 5 bases at J, with 18 bases between. Germline assignment: CDR1 SGHKS and CDR2 YYEKEE (reference sequence). The CDR3 loop spans 14 amino acids. Here the CDR3 DNA reads TGTGCCAGCGGCGACAGCCACGTACTATATGGCTACACCTTC. Its translation is CASGDSHVLYGYTF. The whole variable domain, remainder taken from reference TRBV5-5 and TRBJ1-2, is DAGVTQSPTHLIKTRGQQVTLRCSPISGHKSVSWYQQVLGQGPQFIFQYYEKEERGRGNFPDRFSARQFPNYSSELNVNALLLGDSALYLCASGDSHVLYGYTFGSGTRLTVV.

This clonotype was detected only a few times. V and J are TRBV7-9 and TRBJ2-1; no clear D gene. V was trimmed by 5 bases and J by 8 bases, leaving 13 bases between them. The CDR3 is 13 residues long. Germline V gene data show CDR1 as SEHNR and CDR2 as FQNEAQ (reference sequence). The CDR3 coding sequence is TGTGCCAGCAGCCCCCCCACATACTATGAGCAGTTCTTC. Translating it yields CASSPPTYYEQFF.

This clonotype was counted a few times. This sequence joins TRBV18 and TRBJ2-7; 10 nucleotides line up with TRBD1. Germline CDR1 reads KGHSH; CDR2 reads LQKENI. The CDR3 has 14 amino acids. After removal of 4 bases from V and 5 bases from J, the junction contained 5 bases not matched to a gene. As DNA, the CDR3 is TGTGCCAGCTCACTCCGGGACAGGGGCAACGAGCAGTACTTC. This encodes CASSLRDRGNEQYF. Complete variable domain (other parts from reference TRBV18 and TRBJ2-7): NAGVMQNPRHLVRRRGQEARLRCSPMKGHSHVYWYRQLPEEGLKFMVYLQKENIIDESGMPKERFSAEFPKEGPSILRIQQVVRGDSAAYFCASSLRDRGNEQYFGPGTRLTVT.

This clonotype was seen only a few times. CDR3 loop: CASSPDEGPFYGYTF. The CDR3 DNA follows: TGTGCCAGCAGTCCCGACGAGGGGCCCTTCTATGGCTACACCTTC. J is TRBJ1-2 and V is TRBV6-1, with TRBD1 as a possible D gene (5 bases). This CDR3 has 15 amino acids. V was cut by 5 bases and J by 4 bases, with 17 bases left in between. Germline CDR1 and CDR2: MNHNS and SASEGT.

The rearrangement uses TRBV12-3 or TRBV12-4 and TRBJ1-1, with 7 bases matching TRBD1. Trimming cost V 2 bases and J 0 bases; bases outside gene matches: 9. This CDR3 contains 17 residues. CDR3 protein: CASSLTTGYRMNTEAFF. In nucleotides, the CDR3 is TGTGCCAGCAGTTTAACGACAGGGTATCGTATGAACACTGAAGCTTTCTTT.

The rearrangement links TRBV5-1 to TRBJ2-7; 7 bases agree with TRBD1. The length of the CDR3 is 13 residues. Losses at the gene ends were 7 bases for V and 3 bases for J; bases not matched to a gene: 7. Germline V lookup: CDR1 SGHRS, CDR2 YFSETQ. CDR3 region: CASGRDSGYEQYF. In nucleotides, the CDR3 is TGCGCCAGCGGCCGGGACAGTGGCTACGAGCAGTACTTC.